The sequence of this T cell receptor (beta chain) was determined in a study of cytomegalovirus exposure and HLA in healthy donors (dated by TCRdb to the late 2010s). Background on the whole study: In an earlier analysis of 450 to 750 of the donors, less than 350 Gb of sequence data and approximately 120 million unique TCR beta sequences from about 179 million T cells were reported. In a later analysis, previously published TCR beta repertoires from more than 500 donors were re-analyzed and high-resolution HLA genotyping was added so that TCR occurrence patterns could be studied. Roughly 290 gigabases of sequencing data and 70 million to 95 million unique TCR sequences made up an early release that covered under 750 HLA-typed donors. Using immunosequencing, the study profiled T cell repertoires from 550 to 750 subjects and related those repertoires to cytomegalovirus serostatus. High-throughput TCR immunosequencing, statistical association of individual TCRs with disease status, and machine learning were combined to predict cytomegalovirus infection status. In an earlier analysis of several hundred of the donors, high-throughput TCR beta sequencing was used to judge whether each TCR beta V gene segment behaved as functional or pseudogenic. Among approximately 370 genotyped donors of the cohort, an average of roughly 230,000 unique TCR beta nucleotide sequences was sequenced per donor, of which 15% to 20% were non-productive. Among the roughly 400 genotyped donors, approximately 77% belonged to the genetic ancestry cluster associated with self-reported Caucasian donors. The number of donors typed differed by locus, with roughly 629-640 for A, B, C, DRB1 and DQB1, around 500 for DQA1, over 600 for DPA1, and under 490 for DPB1. The aim of the study was to test whether cataloging public T cell receptors could identify signatures of past pathogen exposure. Alongside the repertoire data, information on donor age, sex, ethnicity and CMV serostatus was compiled. The later analysis used no new phenotypic data to find candidate immune exposures, relying instead on TCR beta sequences and their occurrence across donors. HLA typing covered class I and class II loci at four-digit resolution. In a later genetic analysis, genome-wide SNP genotypes for about 55% of the roughly 700 donors were used, and that subset was treated as a discovery cohort. Roughly five DR-DQ haplotypes were handled as single units for association and clustering, since linkage in the cohort was strong. In addition to the first cohort of 666 subjects, a separate validation cohort of 130 or so different subjects was used. Every repertoire in the discovery cohort had been generated on one and the same sequencing platform.

Results and caveats for the whole study, not just this receptor: The classifier was reported to diagnose cytomegalovirus status with high specificity and sensitivity in both the original and validation cohorts. In a later analysis, several top co-occurrence clusters were reported to appear linked to parvovirus B19, influenza, CMV and Epstein-Barr virus. It was suggested by the authors that the approach could potentially be generalized to other disease states and immunological phenotypes. A cluster of highly shared sequence variants was judged likely to represent a technical artifact of the sequencing pipeline. In a later analysis, most CMV-associated TCR beta chains were found to appear HLA-restricted, with HLA associations seemingly driven largely by CMV exposure. Some IMGT-functional V segments, including TRBV6-2 and TRBV6-3, could not be told apart with the 87-base-pair reads, so those segments were excluded. A further reported finding was that TCR beta sequences accurately predicted the HLA-A and HLA-B alleles for most subjects in the first cohort. The presence/absence analyses assumed that sequencing depth was roughly uniform across donors, and that assumption may not be true. The study gave a list of 150 to 200 TCR beta chains associated with cytomegalovirus. While some public TCRs were present in many individuals, most TCR sequences turned up only very rarely across donors. About 15 rarely observed V segments, including chromosome 9 orphons, were excluded from the earlier analysis of a few hundred of the donors because counts were too low. In an earlier analysis of under 600 of the donors, most TCR beta V segments were observed in productive rearrangements about 87% or about 30% of the time, broadly matching IMGT annotations. In a later analysis, TCR association rates were found to vary across HLA loci, with the most associated TCRs seen for DRB1 alleles and the fewest for HLA-C alleles. In a later analysis, HLA-associated TCR beta chains showed more clonal expansion and lower generation probabilities than non-associated chains that were equally common. Correlated functional status among segregating V segments might reflect linkage disequilibrium, but an unknown experimental factor could not be ruled out. Strong co-occurrence of HLA alleles, especially DR and DQ, made assigning TCR associations to individual alleles difficult. Compared with the roughly 710-donor mean, donors in an Asian-associated ancestry cluster had fewer N-insertions in productive TCRs, according to a later genetic analysis. Because HLA typing was missing for some donors at each locus, association tests included only the typed subset. A later analysis associated some 17,000 TCR beta sequences with specific HLA alleles at a false discovery rate of 0.05. CMV serostatus was the only immune exposure information available for the cohort. The cohort was sequenced for TCR beta chains only, and without alpha or paired-chain data the features that could be detected were limited. A later genetic analysis associated a missense DCLRE1C variant with V-gene and J-gene trimming of TCR beta chains, and an independent cohort replicated the association. In vitro tests confirmed that a few of the cytomegalovirus-associated TCR beta chains recognize cytomegalovirus antigens.

The cohort was made up of several hundred healthy bone marrow donors. At the time of sampling, all cohort members were nominally healthy, though unrecorded immune exposures were likely present. The donor tested CMV seronegative and was one of the 352 seronegative cohort members. A peripheral blood sample was provided by each donor, and peripheral blood mononuclear cells were used for TCR beta sequencing. The Qiagen DNeasy Blood Extraction Kit was used to extract genomic DNA from the blood cell samples. The V end loses 1 base and the J end loses 7 bases, and a stretch of 7 bases separates them. The CDR1 and CDR2 encoded by the germline V gene are MGHRA and YSYEKL. The CDR3 sequence holds 12 residues, the cysteine and phenylalanine included. Just the 36-base CDR3 DNA is kept, in frame starting at base 1. Library prep was done by the immunoSEQ multiplex PCR assay. A mixture of 60 forward primers for TCR Vbeta segments and 13 reverse primers for TCR Jbeta segments was used in the multiplex PCR. The CDR3 region of rearranged TCR beta genes was amplified from genomic DNA with a multiplex PCR assay. Amplified TCR beta libraries were sequenced as 87-base-pair reads on the Illumina HiSeq System. Concerning the study's data processing: In a later analysis, some 80 million unique TCR beta chains were counted across the roughly 670 repertoires, and some 10 million of these chains were shared by at least two donors. A nearest-neighbor algorithm error-corrected the raw reads and collapsed the reads into unique sequences, merging closely related sequences to remove PCR and sequencing errors. V, D and J gene segments were assigned by aligning CDR3 sequences to IMGT reference sequences. For a sequence to be retained, at least a six-nucleotide match to both a V gene segment and a J gene segment was required. A rearrangement was called productive if the CDR3 had no stop codons and remained in frame with V and J, and every other rearrangement was called non-productive. CDR3 was defined by IMGT convention, running from the second conserved V-encoded cysteine to the conserved J-encoded phenylalanine. The earlier analysis of more than 450 of the donors excluded sequences that lacked an unambiguous match to a single V gene segment. An earlier analysis of some 610 of the donors called V segments functional above 56.7% productive rearrangements and segregating when the between-donor standard deviation exceeded 5%. A statistical classification framework was built to diagnose cytomegalovirus status from the catalog of TCR beta chain sequences. A later analysis assigned V and J genes by comparing TCR nucleotide sequences with IMGT/GENE-DB human TR gene sequences. Using the TCRdist pipeline, a later analysis assigned CDR3 sequences along with most-parsimonious VDJ recombination scenarios. A later analysis defined each TCR beta chain by its CDR3 amino acid sequence plus V-gene family, and excluded reads lacking a unique V-gene family. In a later analysis, nearly 600 highly shared, low-generation-probability nucleotide sequences were removed to address suspected cross-contamination and a sequencing artifact. A later analysis calculated a clonal expansion index for each public chain from normalized within-repertoire ranks of inferred template counts. In a later analysis, generation probabilities were computed using a VDJ recombination model fitted to out-of-frame rearrangements, and the results were checked against IGoR. Hypergeometric tests were used in a later analysis to score TCR-TCR, TCR-HLA and TCR-CMV co-occurrence, with a repertoire-size bias correction applied to the TCR pairs. A later analysis estimated false discovery rates by permuting HLA or CMV assignments 20 times. In a later analysis, co-occurring TCRs were grouped using DBSCAN, with TCRdist sequence similarity added in when clustering inside HLA-allele-positive subsets. Repertoires with fewer than 30,000 or more than 120,000 public chains were left out of co-occurrence clustering, as were five repertoires with anomalous nucleotide sharing. TCRdb holds this immuneACCESS table with in-frame rearrangements only. Some clones are missing; in checked studies, unresolved V genes explain under half, and the rest has no known cause. That table gives V, J and clone size, and the DNA gave D and trimming. The sample records 110,000 to 150,000 clones, around 10% of which are singletons. Jointly, the top ten make up roughly 2% of the sample.

This clone was seen a few times. Its antigen is unknown. No base qualities exist here, and no much larger clone lies one base off it. Rearrangement joined TRBV4-1 to TRBJ1-2, with no D gene named confidently. The sample consisted of PBMCs. This clonotype originated in a middle-aged man in good health and CMV-seronegative. CDR3 reads: CASSQVSGGYTF. The nucleotide sequence is TGCGCCAGCAGCCAAGTTTCCGGTGGCTACACCTTC.